These T cell receptor beta chains were read from a single sample in a study of blood T cell repertoires in COVID-19. Some clones are missing from TCRdb's copy, which holds only in-frame ones; the method was immunoSEQ multiplex PCR. The sample yields around 120,000 clones, about 79% seen once. Sequencing was done on a sample of peripheral blood. Source of these receptors: a woman over 75 with acute or convalescent COVID-19. Both conserved end residues are part of each CDR3. Each record gives: D gene, J gene, clone size, V gene, CDR3 DNA, CDR3 protein. D genes are given only for firm matches. Clone size is not always given. Where it is, it says once, few, many or a class for expanded clones.

NA,TRBJ1-3,NA,TRBV2,TGTGCCAGCGCCCAACAGTCTGGAAACACCATATATTTT,CASAQQSGNTIYF
TRBD1,TRBJ1-1,once,TRBV11-1,TGTGCCAGCAGCTTAGCTCGGGGACAGGGGAACACTGAAGCTTTCTTT,CASSLARGQGNTEAFF
NA,TRBJ1-1,NA,TRBV19,TGTGCCAGTAGTATCGGGGAGAACACTGAAGCTTTCTTT,CASSIGENTEAFF
NA,TRBJ2-7,NA,TRBV30,TGTGCCTGGGGTGGAGACTACACCTACGAGCAGTACTTC,CAWGGDYTYEQYF
NA,TRBJ2-7,NA,TRBV14,TGTGCCAGCAGCCAAGATCTGATAGCCGAGCAGTACTTC,CASSQDLIAEQYF
NA,TRBJ1-1,few,TRBV15,TGTGCCACCAGCAGAGATCTCCTGAACACTGAAGCTTTCTTT,CATSRDLLNTEAFF
TRBD2,TRBJ2-1,NA,TRBV7-2,TGTGCCAGCAGCTCAGACCTGCTTGCTAGCGGGGGGTACAGTGAGCAGTTCTTC,CASSSDLLASGGYSEQFF
NA,TRBJ1-1,once,TRBV19,TGTGCCAGTAGCACGGTTGGAGAGGCCGAACTCAAGAACACTGAAGCTTTCTTT,CASSTVGEAELKNTEAFF
TRBD2,TRBJ2-1,once,TRBV3-1/TRBV3-2,TGTGCCAGCAGCCAAGACGTTAATAGCGGGAGGAATGAGCAGTTCTTC,CASSQDVNSGRNEQFF
NA,TRBJ1-2,NA,TRBV6-5,TGTGCCAGCAGTTCCCCAGGGTATGGCTACACCTTC,CASSSPGYGYTF
NA,TRBJ1-3,NA,TRBV7-2,TGTGCCAGCAGTTCCACGGGCAGGGACTCTGGAAACACCATATATTTT,CASSSTGRDSGNTIYF
TRBD1,TRBJ1-6,few,TRBV28,TGTGCCAGCAGTACCCCCGGGACAGGGAATTCACCCCTCCACTTT,CASSTPGTGNSPLHF
NA,TRBJ1-3,NA,TRBV10-3,TGTGCCACCCAGGGTTCTGGAAACACCATATATTTT,CATQGSGNTIYF
TRBD1,TRBJ1-5,NA,TRBV19,TGTGCCACCTCCCGGACAGGGGGATATCAGCCCCAGCATTTT,CATSRTGGYQPQHF
NA,TRBJ1-2,NA,TRBV6-5,TGTGCCAGCAGTTACGGTGGCGGCGGAAACTATGGCTACACCTTC,CASSYGGGGNYGYTF
TRBD1,TRBJ1-1,NA,TRBV29-1,TGCAGCGTTGTCCCCGGGACAGGGGTCACTGAAGCTTTCTTT,CSVVPGTGVTEAFF
TRBD1,TRBJ1-4,NA,TRBV4-3,TGCGCCAGCAGCCTCAATCCACAGGGGGCTAATGAAAAACTGTTTTTT,CASSLNPQGANEKLFF
NA,TRBJ1-5,once,TRBV19,TGTGCCAGTAGTTCTACAGGGTTCTACCTGCCCCAGCATTTT,CASSSTGFYLPQHF
TRBD1,TRBJ1-1,NA,TRBV2,TGTGCCAGTAAGGGACAGACGAACACTGAAGCTTTCTTT,CASKGQTNTEAFF
TRBD1,TRBJ2-7,NA,TRBV19,TGTGCCAGTAGTACGCAGGGGGTGGACGAGCAGTACTTC,CASSTQGVDEQYF
TRBD2,TRBJ2-5,NA,TRBV5-1,TGCGCCAGCAGCTTAAGGACTAGCGGTAGGCAGACCCAGTACTTC,CASSLRTSGRQTQYF
NA,TRBJ1-1,few,TRBV2,TGTGCCACCCACGGACAGACAAACACTGAAGCTTTCTTT,CATHGQTNTEAFF
TRBD1,TRBJ1-1,NA,TRBV10-2,TGCGCCAGCAGTGACCACCAGGACAGGGAAAGTGAAGCTTTCTTT,CASSDHQDRESEAFF
NA,TRBJ2-1,few,TRBV6-5,TGTGCCAGCAGTCAACGGATGACAGGTTACAATGAGCAGTTCTTC,CASSQRMTGYNEQFF
TRBD2,TRBJ2-5,NA,TRBV29-1,TGCAGCGTTGGCCGGGAGGGCCTGGGAGAGACCCAGTACTTC,CSVGREGLGETQYF